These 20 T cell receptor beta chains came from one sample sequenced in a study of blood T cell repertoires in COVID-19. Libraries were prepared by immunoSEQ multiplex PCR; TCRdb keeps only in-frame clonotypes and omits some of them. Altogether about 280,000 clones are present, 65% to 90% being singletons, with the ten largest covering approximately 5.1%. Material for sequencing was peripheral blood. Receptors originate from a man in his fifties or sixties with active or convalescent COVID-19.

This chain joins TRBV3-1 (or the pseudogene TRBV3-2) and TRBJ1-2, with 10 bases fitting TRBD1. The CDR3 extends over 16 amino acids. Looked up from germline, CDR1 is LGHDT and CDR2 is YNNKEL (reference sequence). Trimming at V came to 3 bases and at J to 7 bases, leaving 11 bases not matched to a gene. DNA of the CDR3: TGTGCCAGCAGCCATCACGGGACAGGGGAACGGGGTGGCTACACCTTC. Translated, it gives CASSHHGTGERGGYTF.

In DNA, the CDR3 is TGTGCCAGCAGTTTTAATGCAGGGTGGGAGACCCAGTACTTC. Its translation: CASSFNAGWETQYF. This chain joins TRBV6-5 and TRBJ2-5; D perhaps matches TRBD1 (5 bases). Germline loops: CDR1 MNHEY, CDR2 SVGAGI. Trimming stripped 4 bases from V and 5 bases from J, with 14 bases between. The CDR3 is made up of 14 amino acids.

The CDR3 protein is CASSQGPLVNEQFF. The CDR3 nucleotides are TGTGCCAGCAGCCAAGGGCCTCTGGTTAATGAGCAGTTCTTC. This chain links TRBV3-1 (or the pseudogene TRBV3-2) with TRBJ2-1; D gene unclear. Looked up from germline, CDR1 is LGHDT and CDR2 is YNNKEL (reference sequence). The CDR3 runs 14 residues. Trimming took off 1 base at V and 7 bases at J, with 11 bases between the two ends.

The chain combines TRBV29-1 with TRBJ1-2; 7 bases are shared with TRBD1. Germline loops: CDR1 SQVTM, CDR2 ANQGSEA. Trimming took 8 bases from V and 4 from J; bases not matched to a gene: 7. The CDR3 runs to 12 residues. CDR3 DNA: TGCAGCACCTCGGAGGGGGCCTATGGCTACACCTTC. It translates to CSTSEGAYGYTF.

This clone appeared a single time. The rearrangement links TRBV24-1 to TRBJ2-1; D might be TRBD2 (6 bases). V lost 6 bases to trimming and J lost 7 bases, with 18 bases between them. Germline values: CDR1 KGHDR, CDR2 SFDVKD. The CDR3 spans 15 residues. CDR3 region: CATSKSGLGSNEQFF. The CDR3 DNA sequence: TGTGCCACCAGTAAATCGGGACTCGGGTCAAATGAGCAGTTCTTC.

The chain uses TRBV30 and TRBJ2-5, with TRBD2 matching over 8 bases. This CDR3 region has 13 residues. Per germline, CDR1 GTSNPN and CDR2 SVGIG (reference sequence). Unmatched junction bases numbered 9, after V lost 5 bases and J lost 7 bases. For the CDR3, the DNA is TGTGCCTGGGATAGCGGGAAACTCGGGACCCAGTACTTC. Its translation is CAWDSGKLGTQYF.

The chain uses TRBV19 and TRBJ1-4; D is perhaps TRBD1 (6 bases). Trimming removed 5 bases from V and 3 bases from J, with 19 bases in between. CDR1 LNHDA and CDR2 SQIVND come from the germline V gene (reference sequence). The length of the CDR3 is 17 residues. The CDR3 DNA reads TGTGCCAGTAGTGGGGCCCCGAGGGACACCTCTAATGAAAAACTGTTTTTT. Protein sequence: CASSGAPRDTSNEKLFF.

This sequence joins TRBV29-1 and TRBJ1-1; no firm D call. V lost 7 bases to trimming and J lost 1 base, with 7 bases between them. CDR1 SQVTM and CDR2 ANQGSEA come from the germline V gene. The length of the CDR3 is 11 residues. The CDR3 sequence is CSALRNTEAFF. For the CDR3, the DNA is TGCAGCGCTCTTCGGAACACTGAAGCTTTCTTT.

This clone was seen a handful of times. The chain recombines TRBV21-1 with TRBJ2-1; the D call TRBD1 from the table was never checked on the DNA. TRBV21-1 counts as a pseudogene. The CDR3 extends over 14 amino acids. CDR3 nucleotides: TGTGCCAGCCTCGACAGGGGGCGTCACAATGAGCAGTTCTTC. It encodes CASLDRGRHNEQFF.

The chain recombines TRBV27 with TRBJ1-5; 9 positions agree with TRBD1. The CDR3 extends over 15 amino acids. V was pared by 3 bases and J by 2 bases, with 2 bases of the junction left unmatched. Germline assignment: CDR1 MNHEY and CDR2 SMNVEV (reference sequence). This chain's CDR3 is CASSFTGGGNQPQHF. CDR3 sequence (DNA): TGTGCCAGCAGTTTCACAGGGGGCGGCAATCAGCCCCAGCATTTT.

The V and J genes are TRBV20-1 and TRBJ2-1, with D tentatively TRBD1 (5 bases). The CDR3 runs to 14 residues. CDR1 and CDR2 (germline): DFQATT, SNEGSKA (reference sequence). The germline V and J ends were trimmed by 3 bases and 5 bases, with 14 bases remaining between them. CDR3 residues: CSASDSRHNNEQFF. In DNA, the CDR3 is TGCAGTGCTAGTGACAGTCGTCACAACAATGAGCAGTTCTTC.

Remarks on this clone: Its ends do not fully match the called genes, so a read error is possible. The CDR3 loop reads CASGLGGGAGGIF. The DNA of the CDR3 is TGTGCTAGTGGTTTGGGGGGCGGGGCAGGAGGGATCTTC. V gene TRBV12-5 combines with J gene TRBJ2-1; D is possibly TRBD2 (6 bases). Germline assignment: CDR1 LGHNT and CDR2 FRNRAP. CDR3 length: 13 residues.

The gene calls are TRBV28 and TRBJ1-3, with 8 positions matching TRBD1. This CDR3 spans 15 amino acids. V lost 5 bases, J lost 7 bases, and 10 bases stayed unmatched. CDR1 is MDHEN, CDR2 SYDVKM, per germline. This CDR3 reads CASSLAGQVGNTIYF. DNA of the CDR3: TGTGCCAGCAGTCTCGCGGGACAGGTTGGGAACACCATATATTTT.

For the CDR3, the DNA is TGTGCCACCAGCAGAGGCGGCACATACTACGAGCAGTACTTC. This codes for CATSRGGTYYEQYF. V and J are TRBV15 and TRBJ2-7; D gene ambiguous. V dropped 1 base and J dropped 3 bases, with 10 bases sitting between them. Germline V gene data show CDR1 as LNHNV and CDR2 as YYDKDF (reference sequence). The CDR3 contains 14 residues.

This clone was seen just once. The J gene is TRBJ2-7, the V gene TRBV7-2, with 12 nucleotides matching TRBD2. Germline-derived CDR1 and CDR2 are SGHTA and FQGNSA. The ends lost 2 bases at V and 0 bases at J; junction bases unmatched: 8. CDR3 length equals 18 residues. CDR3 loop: CASSLTWTSGTSSYEQYF. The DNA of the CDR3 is TGTGCCAGCAGCTTAACCTGGACTAGCGGGACCAGCTCCTACGAGCAGTACTTC. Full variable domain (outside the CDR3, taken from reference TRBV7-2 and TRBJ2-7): GAGVSQSPSNKVTEKGKDVELRCDPISGHTALYWYRQSLGQGLEFLIYFQGNSAPDKSGLPSDRFSAERTGGSVSTLTIQRTQQEDSAVYLCASSLTWTSGTSSYEQYFGPGTRLTVT.

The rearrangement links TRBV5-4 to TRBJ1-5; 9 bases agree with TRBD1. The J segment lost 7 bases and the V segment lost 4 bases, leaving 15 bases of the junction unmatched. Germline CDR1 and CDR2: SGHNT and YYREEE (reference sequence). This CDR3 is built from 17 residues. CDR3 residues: CASSPHRDRENWQPQHF. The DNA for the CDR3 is TGTGCCAGCAGCCCGCACCGGGACAGGGAGAACTGGCAGCCCCAGCATTTT.

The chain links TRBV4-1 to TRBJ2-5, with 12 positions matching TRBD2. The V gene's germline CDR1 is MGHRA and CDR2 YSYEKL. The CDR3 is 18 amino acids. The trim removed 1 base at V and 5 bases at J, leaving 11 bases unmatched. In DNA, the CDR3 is TGCGCCAGCAGCCAAGGTCGGGCTAGCGGGAGGGCCGGGGAGACCCAGTACTTC. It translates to CASSQGRASGRAGETQYF.

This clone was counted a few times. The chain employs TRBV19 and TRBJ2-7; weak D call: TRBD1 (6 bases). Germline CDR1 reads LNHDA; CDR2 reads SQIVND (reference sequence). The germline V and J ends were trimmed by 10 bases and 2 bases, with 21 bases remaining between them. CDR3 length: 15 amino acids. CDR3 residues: CATRDPGRGTYEQYF. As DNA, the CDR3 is TGTGCCACAAGAGATCCCGGCAGGGGAACCTACGAGCAGTACTTC.

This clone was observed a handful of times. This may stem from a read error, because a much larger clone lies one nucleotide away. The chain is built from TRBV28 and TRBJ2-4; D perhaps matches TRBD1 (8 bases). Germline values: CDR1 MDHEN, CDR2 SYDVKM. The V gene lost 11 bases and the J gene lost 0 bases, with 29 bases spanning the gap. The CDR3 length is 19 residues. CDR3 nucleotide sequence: TGTGCCCGCTGGGGGGGGGACAGGCCAAAGGTAGTAGCCAAAAACATTCAGTACTTC. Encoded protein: CARWGGDRPKVVAKNIQYF.

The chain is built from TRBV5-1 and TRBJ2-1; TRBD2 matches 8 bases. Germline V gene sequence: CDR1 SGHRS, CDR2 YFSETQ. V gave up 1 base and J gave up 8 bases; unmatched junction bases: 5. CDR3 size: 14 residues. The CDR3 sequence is CASSLTAGAHEQFF. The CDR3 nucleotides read TGCGCCAGCAGCTTGACAGCGGGAGCCCATGAGCAGTTCTTC.